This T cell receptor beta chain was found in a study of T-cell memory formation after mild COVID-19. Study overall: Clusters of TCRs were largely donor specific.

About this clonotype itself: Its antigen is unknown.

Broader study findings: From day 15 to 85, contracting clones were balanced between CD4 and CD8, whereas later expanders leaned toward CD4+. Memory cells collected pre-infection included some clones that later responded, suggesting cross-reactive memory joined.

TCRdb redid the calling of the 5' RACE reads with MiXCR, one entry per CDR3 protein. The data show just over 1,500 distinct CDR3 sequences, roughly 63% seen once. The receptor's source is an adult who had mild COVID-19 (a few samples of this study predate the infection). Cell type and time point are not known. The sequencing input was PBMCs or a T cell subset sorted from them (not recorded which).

CDR3 sequence: CASRQKGGTGLSGANVLTF. Written as DNA, the CDR3 is TGTGCCAGCAGACAAAAGGGGGGGACAGGTCTCTCTGGGGCCAACGTCCTGACTTTC. J is TRBJ2-6 and V is TRBV7-3; D may be TRBD1 (8 bases). This CDR3 is built from 19 residues. The germline gives CDR1 SGHTA, CDR2 FQGTGA. The V end was cut by 6 bases, the J end by 0 bases, with 21 bases between.